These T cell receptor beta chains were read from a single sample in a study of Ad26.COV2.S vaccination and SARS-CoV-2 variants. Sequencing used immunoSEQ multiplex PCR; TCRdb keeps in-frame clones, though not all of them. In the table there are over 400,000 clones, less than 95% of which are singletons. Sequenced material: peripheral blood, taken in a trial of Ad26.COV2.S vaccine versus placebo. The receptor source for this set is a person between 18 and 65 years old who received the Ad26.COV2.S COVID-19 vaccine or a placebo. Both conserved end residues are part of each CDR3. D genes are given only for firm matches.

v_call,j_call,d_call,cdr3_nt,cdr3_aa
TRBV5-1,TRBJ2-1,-,TGCGCCAGCAGCCTGGACTACAATGAGCAGTTCTTC,CASSLDYNEQFF
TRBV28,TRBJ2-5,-,TGTGCCAGCAGTCTATCAGACACCCACCAAGAGACCCAGTACTTC,CASSLSDTHQETQYF
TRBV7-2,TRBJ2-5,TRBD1,TGTGCCAGCGGCTCGAGGGGGCCCCCATGGACCCAGTACTTC,CASGSRGPPWTQYF
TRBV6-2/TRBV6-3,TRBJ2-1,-,TGTGCCAGCAGTCCCCCTGTGGCGGAGTACAATGAGCAGTTCTTC,CASSPPVAEYNEQFF
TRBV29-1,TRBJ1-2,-,TGCAGCGTAGTTGACGGGCGGGGCTACACCTTC,CSVVDGRGYTF
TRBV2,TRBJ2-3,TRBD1,TGTGCCAGCAGTGCCCGACAGGGTCTTTCTAGCACAGATACGCAGTATTTT,CASSARQGLSSTDTQYF
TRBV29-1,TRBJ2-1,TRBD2,TGCAGCACCAGCGGGAATTCCTACAATGAGCAGTTCTTC,CSTSGNSYNEQFF
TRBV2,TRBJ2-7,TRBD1,TGTGCCAGCAGAGAACAGGGGGCATTATCCTACGAGCAGTACTTC,CASREQGALSYEQYF
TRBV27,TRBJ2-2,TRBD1,TGTGCCAGCACCTCCAGACAGGGGGCGCAGAACGGGGAGCTGTTTTTT,CASTSRQGAQNGELFF
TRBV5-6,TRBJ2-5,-,TGTGCCAGCACCGACGAGGGTTTTGGAGAGACCCAGTACTTC,CASTDEGFGETQYF
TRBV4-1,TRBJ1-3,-,TGCGCCAGCAGCCAAGATCCGGGGGCCGGAAACACCATATATTTT,CASSQDPGAGNTIYF
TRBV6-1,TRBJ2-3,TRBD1,TGTGCCAGCAGTGTACGGACAGGGGGTATAATAGATACGCAGTATTTT,CASSVRTGGIIDTQYF
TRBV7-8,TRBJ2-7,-,TGTGCCAGCAGCCAAAGACCGGGCCTTAGCTCCTACGAGCAGTACTTC,CASSQRPGLSSYEQYF
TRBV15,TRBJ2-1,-,TGTGCCACCAGCTACGGGGGCGGAAGCTCCTACAATGAGCAGTTCTTC,CATSYGGGSSYNEQFF
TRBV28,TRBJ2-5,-,TGTGCCAGCAGTTTAGCCAGGGGGGAAGAGACCCAGTACTTC,CASSLARGEETQYF
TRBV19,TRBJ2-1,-,TGTGCCAGTAGTATACCTACCTCCTACAATGAGCAGTTCTTC,CASSIPTSYNEQFF
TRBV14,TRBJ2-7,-,TGTGCCAGCAGCTATATGGTGGGCGAGCAGTACTTC,CASSYMVGEQYF
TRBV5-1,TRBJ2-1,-,TGCGCCAGCAGCTTGGAGGCGGGAGGGACAGGAAATGAGCAGTTCTTC,CASSLEAGGTGNEQFF